This T cell receptor (beta chain) was found in a study of read filtering for tumor transcriptome and immune sequencing. Study context: Mean patient age was around 66 years, range roughly 47 to 90; approximately 18 male, about 15 female. Whole-transcriptome libraries were prepared after DNase treatment. Study-level results: Compared with RNA-seq, IR-seq gave much higher clonotype depth and reliability. The sorted CD138-negative fraction was a mixed bone marrow immune population, not purified T cells.

The library was built from roughly 400 ng RNA with molecular barcoded adaptors for alpha/delta and beta/gamma chains. TCRdb ran MiXCR on the reads and lists one entry per CDR3 protein. The repertoire holds tens of thousands of distinct CDR3 sequences, with about an eighth as singletons. This clonotype was seen repeatedly, ten times or more. What it recognizes is unknown. CDR3 length: 14 residues. The V and J ends lost 4 bases and 6 bases, in that order; junction bases with no gene match: 3. From germline, CDR1 is SGHTA and CDR2 FQGTGA. The chain combines TRBV7-3 with TRBJ2-2, with 9 bases that match TRBD2. Sequenced input: a population of CD138-negative cells sorted from bone marrow. The source of this sequence is a donor at least 40 years old with multiple myeloma. Written as DNA, the CDR3 is TGTGCCAGCAGCTCAAGGACTAGCGCCGGGGAGCTGTTTTTT. Its translation is CASSSRTSAGELFF.